The entry that follows covers one TCR beta chain sequence. What it binds is not known. This sample stems from a study of shared clonotypes between healthy human individuals. Background on the study: The plates for each donor numbered three CD4 naive, three CD4 memory, two CD8 naive and one CD8 memory. Study-wide results and limits: Only blood samples were collected, and tissue repertoires likely differ.

The CDR3 consists of 13 residues. From germline, CDR1 is SQVTM and CDR2 ANQGSEA. V gave up 5 bases and J gave up 3 bases, with 14 bases separating them. Positive CCR7 selection of CD45RO-negative cells yielded the naive CD8 cells, and terminally differentiated effector memory CD45RA+ cells were excluded. Sequencing was performed with immunoSEQ multiplex PCR; in TCRdb, only in-frame clones are kept and a portion is missing. The table records millions of clones, 90% to 95% of them present only once. What was sequenced was naive CD8+ T cells from PBMCs. J is TRBJ2-7 and V is TRBV29-1; D might be TRBD2 (5 bases). The source is a man aged 18 to 29 in good health. Some clones in this sample may be carry-over from other donors' samples. CDR3 in DNA: TGCAGCGTTAGCGGCCTAAGAGGCTACGAGCAGTACTTC. Protein product: CSVSGLRGYEQYF.